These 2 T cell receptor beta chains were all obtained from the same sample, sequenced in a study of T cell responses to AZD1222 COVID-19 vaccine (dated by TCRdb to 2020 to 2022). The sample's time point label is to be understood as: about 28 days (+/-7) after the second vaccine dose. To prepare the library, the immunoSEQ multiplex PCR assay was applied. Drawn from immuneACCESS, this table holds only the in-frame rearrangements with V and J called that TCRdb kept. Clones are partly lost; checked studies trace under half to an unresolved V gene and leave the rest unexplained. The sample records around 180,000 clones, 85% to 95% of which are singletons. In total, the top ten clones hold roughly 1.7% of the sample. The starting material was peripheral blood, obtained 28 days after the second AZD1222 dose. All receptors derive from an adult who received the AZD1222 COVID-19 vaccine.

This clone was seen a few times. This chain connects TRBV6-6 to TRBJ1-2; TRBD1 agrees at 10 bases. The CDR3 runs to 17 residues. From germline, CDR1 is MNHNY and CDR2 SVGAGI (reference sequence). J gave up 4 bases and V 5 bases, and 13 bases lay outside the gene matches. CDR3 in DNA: TGTGCCAGCAGTCCGCCGACGGGCGGGACAGGGGTCTATGGCTACACCTTC. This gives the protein CASSPPTGGTGVYGYTF.

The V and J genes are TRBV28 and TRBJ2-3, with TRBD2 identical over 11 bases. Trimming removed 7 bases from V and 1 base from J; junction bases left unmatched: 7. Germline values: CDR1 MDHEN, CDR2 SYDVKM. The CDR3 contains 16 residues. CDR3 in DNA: TGTGCCAGCATTAAACCGGGACTAGCGGGCACAGATACGCAGTATTTT. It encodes CASIKPGLAGTDTQYF.